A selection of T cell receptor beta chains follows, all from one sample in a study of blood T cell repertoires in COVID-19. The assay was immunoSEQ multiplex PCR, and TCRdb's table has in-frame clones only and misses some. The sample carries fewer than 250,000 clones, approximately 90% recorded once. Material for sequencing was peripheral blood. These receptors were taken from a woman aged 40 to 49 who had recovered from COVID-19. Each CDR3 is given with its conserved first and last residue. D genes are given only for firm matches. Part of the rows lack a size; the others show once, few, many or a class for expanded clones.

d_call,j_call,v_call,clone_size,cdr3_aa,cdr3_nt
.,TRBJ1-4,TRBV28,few,CASSGGGPEKLFF,TGTGCCAGCAGCGGGGGGGGCCCTGAAAAACTGTTTTTT
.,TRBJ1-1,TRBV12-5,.,CASGQTGKAFF,TGTGCTAGTGGCCAAACAGGGAAGGCTTTCTTT
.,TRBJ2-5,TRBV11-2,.,CASSRTEETQYF,TGTGCCAGCAGCCGGACAGAAGAGACCCAGTACTTC
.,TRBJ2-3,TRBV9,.,CASSVREIGPDTQYF,TGTGCCAGCAGCGTGAGGGAGATAGGCCCAGATACGCAGTATTTT
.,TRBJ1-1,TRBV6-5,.,CASSYWDLRLDTEAFF,TGTGCCAGCAGTTACTGGGACTTGAGACTGGACACTGAAGCTTTCTTT
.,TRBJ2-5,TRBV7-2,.,CASSANRESQYF,TGTGCCAGCAGCGCCAACAGGGAATCCCAGTACTTC
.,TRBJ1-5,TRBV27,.,CASSLGWGEGNQPQHF,TGTGCCAGCAGTTTAGGGTGGGGAGAAGGCAATCAGCCCCAGCATTTT
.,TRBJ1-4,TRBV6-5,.,CASSYRREGEKLFF,TGTGCCAGCAGTTACAGGAGGGAAGGGGAAAAACTGTTTTTT
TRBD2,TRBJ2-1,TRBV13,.,CASSFLSGRGSYNEQFF,TGTGCCAGCAGCTTCCTAAGCGGGAGGGGCTCCTACAATGAGCAGTTCTTC
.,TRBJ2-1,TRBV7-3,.,CASGAGSYNEQFF,TGTGCCAGCGGAGCGGGTTCCTACAATGAGCAGTTCTTC
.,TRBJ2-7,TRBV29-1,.,CSVERGSLNEQYF,TGCAGCGTTGAAAGGGGGAGTTTGAACGAGCAGTACTTC
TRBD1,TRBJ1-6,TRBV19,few,CASGDRPNSPLHF,TGTGCCAGCGGGGACAGACCGAATTCACCCCTCCACTTT
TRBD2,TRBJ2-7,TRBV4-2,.,CASSQDSGIRREGPYEQYF,TGTGCCAGCAGCCAAGATTCAGGGATAAGGCGGGAGGGCCCTTACGAGCAGTACTTC
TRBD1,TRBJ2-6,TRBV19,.,CATQADRKLSSGANVLTF,TGTGCCACCCAAGCGGACAGGAAACTAAGCTCTGGGGCCAACGTCCTGACTTTC
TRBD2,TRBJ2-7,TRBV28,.,CASHTSGAYEQYF,TGTGCCAGCCATACTAGCGGGGCCTACGAGCAGTACTTC
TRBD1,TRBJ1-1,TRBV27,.,CASSLGQGNTEAFF,TGTGCCAGCAGTTTGGGACAGGGGAACACTGAAGCTTTCTTT
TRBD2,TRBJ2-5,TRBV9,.,CASSVESSGAETQYF,TGTGCCAGCAGCGTAGAATCTAGCGGGGCAGAGACCCAGTACTTC
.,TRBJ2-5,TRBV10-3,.,CAISESGRVKETQYF,TGTGCCATCAGTGAGTCAGGCAGGGTTAAAGAGACCCAGTACTTC
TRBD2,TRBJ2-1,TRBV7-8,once,CASSPTRTSGSYAQNNEQFF,TGTGCCAGCAGCCCCACCCGGACTAGCGGGAGCTACGCCCAGAACAATGAGCAGTTCTTC
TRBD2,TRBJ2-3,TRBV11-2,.,CASSPLGTSGRRDTQYF,TGTGCCAGCAGCCCACTCGGGACTAGCGGGAGACGGGATACGCAGTATTTT
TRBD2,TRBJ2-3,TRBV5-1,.,CASSLGSGRDTQYF,TGCGCCAGCAGCTTGGGTAGCGGGAGGGATACGCAGTATTTT
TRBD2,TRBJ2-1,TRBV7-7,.,CASSLGTSGTDEQFF,TGTGCCAGCAGCTTAGGGACTAGCGGGACGGATGAGCAGTTCTTC
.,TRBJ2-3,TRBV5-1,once,CASSSLGIGGDTQYF,TGCGCCAGCAGCTCCCTAGGAATAGGGGGAGATACGCAGTATTTT
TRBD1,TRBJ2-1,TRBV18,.,CASSPNRGNEQFF,TGTGCCAGCTCACCAAACAGGGGGAATGAGCAGTTCTTC
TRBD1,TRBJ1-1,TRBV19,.,CASSIRDRNTEAFF,TGTGCCAGTAGTATAAGGGACAGAAACACTGAAGCTTTCTTT
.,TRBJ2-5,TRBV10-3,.,CAISGGQETQYF,TGTGCCATCAGTGGCGGGCAAGAGACCCAGTACTTC
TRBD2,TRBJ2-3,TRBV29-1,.,CSDPSGRGVQSNKTSTDTQYF,TGCAGCGACCCTAGCGGGAGGGGGGTCCAAAGTAACAAAACTAGCACAGATACGCAGTATTTT
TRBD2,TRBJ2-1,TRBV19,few,CASSISSGSLNEQFF,TGTGCCAGTAGTATATCTAGCGGGAGTTTAAATGAGCAGTTCTTC